This TCR beta chain came from a study of OX40 agonist ivuxolimab in advanced cancers. In the study overall: It was permissible to have had prior anti-PD-1, anti-PD-L1 or anti-CTLA-4 therapy, and approximately 38% had some.

Whole-study results and caveats: The expanded peripheral T cells' antigen specificity was not determined. Expanded clones were, on average, more numerous in CD8+ T cells than in CD4+.

Here immunoSEQ multiplex PCR was the method, and the copy in TCRdb shows in-frame clones only, minus some. This repertoire shows 60,000 to 70,000 clones, more than 65% found once; its top ten account for 5.5% to 6%. CDR1 is SGDLS, CDR2 YYNGEE, per germline. V shed 3 bases, J shed 2 bases, and the junction held 0 bases outside the gene matches. The CDR3 is 15 amino acids. As to this clone: Antigen specificity is unknown.

The V call is TRBV9, the J call TRBJ2-6; TRBD1 matches 9 bases. The receptor was isolated from an adult with an advanced solid tumor such as melanoma, head and neck, liver or kidney cancer. The material was CD4+ or CD8+ T cells sorted from blood, obtained in a trial of the OX40 agonist ivuxolimab. The chain's CDR3 is CASSGDRAGANVLTF. The CDR3 coding sequence is TGTGCCAGCAGCGGGGACAGGGCTGGGGCCAACGTCCTGACTTTC. Supplemented by reference TRBV9 and TRBJ2-6, the full variable domain reads DSGVTQTPKHLITATGQRVTLRCSPRSGDLSVYWYQQSLDQGLQFLIQYYNGEERAKGNILERFSAQQFPDLHSELNLSSLELGDSALYFCASSGDRAGANVLTFGAGSRLTVL.